These 28 T cell receptor beta chains were sequenced from one sample in a study of T cells in Graves' hyperthyroidism and ophthalmopathy. Amplification yielded TCR beta CDR3 regions, with RNA transcripts as the source. A set of HTBI primers served as the primers for a first-round RT-PCR of the TCR CDR3. TCRdb passed the multiplex PCR reads through MiXCR, listing each CDR3 protein once. Seen here are approximately 600,000 distinct CDR3 sequences, less than 25% observed once, and the top ten hold 30% to 40%. Sequencing was performed on blood. Receptor source: a man aged 25 to 40 with Graves' ophthalmopathy.

The genes are TRBV7-2 and TRBJ1-2, with D possibly TRBD1 on 5 matching bases. Trimming left V 5 bases short and J 7 bases short, with 17 bases between. The CDR3 covers 14 residues. Per germline, CDR1 SGHTA and CDR2 FQGNSA. The CDR3 reads CASSLGGGEGGYTF. The CDR3 nucleotides are TGTGCCAGCAGCCTTGGCGGGGGAGAGGGTGGCTACACCTTC.

This clonotype has ten or more counts. The chain links TRBV2 to TRBJ2-7; possibly TRBD2 for D (6 bases). The length of the CDR3 is 14 residues. V was trimmed by 7 bases and J by 2 bases, leaving 15 bases between them. Germline values: CDR1 SNHLY, CDR2 FYNNEI. The CDR3 is CASTGGQGPYEQYF. CDR3 sequence (DNA): TGTGCCAGCACCGGAGGGCAGGGACCCTACGAGCAGTACTTC.

This clonotype was counted between two and nine times. The chain carries TRBV7-3 and TRBJ2-5; 12 nucleotides agree with TRBD2. Germline lookup yields CDR1 SGHTA and CDR2 FQGTGA. The CDR3 is 17 amino acids. The V and J ends lost 4 bases and 2 bases, in that order; junction bases with no gene match: 8. CDR3 residues: CASSSRRTSGTQETQYF. The CDR3 DNA reads TGTGCCAGCAGCTCCCGACGGACTAGCGGGACTCAAGAGACCCAGTACTTC.

This clonotype was counted only a few times. The chain employs TRBV19 and TRBJ1-6, with D uncertain. Germline V CDR1 and CDR2: LNHDA, SQIVND (reference sequence). The germline V and J ends were trimmed by 5 bases and 9 bases, with 11 bases remaining between them. The CDR3 contains 13 residues. This CDR3 is CASSRGVGSPLHF. The CDR3 DNA follows: TGTGCCAGTAGTCGTGGTGTCGGTTCACCCCTCCACTTT.

This clonotype appeared many times. V usage is TRBV2 and J usage is TRBJ1-2; TRBD1 is a possible D gene (5 bases). This CDR3 contains 13 residues. The V gene lost 3 bases and the J gene lost 5 bases, with 10 bases spanning the gap. Germline V gene data show CDR1 as SNHLY and CDR2 as FYNNEI. In DNA form, the CDR3 reads TGTGCCAGCAGTGATGGACATGGTTATGGCTACACCTTC. It is translated as CASSDGHGYGYTF.

This clonotype came up a few times. The chain combines TRBV5-1 with TRBJ2-7, with D tentatively TRBD1 (6 bases). The CDR3 consists of 14 residues. Trimming removed 5 bases from V and 6 bases from J, with 18 bases in between. The germline V gene has CDR1 SGHRS and CDR2 YFSETQ. This CDR3 reads CASSQWVGAREQYF. The CDR3 DNA reads as TGCGCCAGCAGTCAGTGGGTGGGGGCCCGCGAGCAGTACTTC. Complete variable domain (other parts from reference TRBV5-1 and TRBJ2-7): KAGVTQTPRYLIKTRGQQVTLSCSPISGHRSVSWYQQTPGQGLQFLFEYFSETQRNKGNFPGRFSGRQFSNSRSEMNVSTLELGDSALYLCASSQWVGAREQYFGPGTRLTVT.

The chain joins TRBV5-1 to TRBJ2-3, with a weak D call TRBD2 (6 bases). This CDR3 region has 14 residues. The V and J ends lost 5 bases and 5 bases respectively, with 15 bases between them. The V gene's germline CDR1 is SGHRS and CDR2 YFSETQ. The CDR3 protein is CASRRPGSLDTQYF. CDR3 DNA sequence: TGCGCCAGCAGGCGTCCCGGGAGCTTAGATACGCAGTATTTT.

The chain has TRBV19 and TRBJ2-1; no reliable D call. V was pared by 0 bases and J by 4 bases, with 13 bases between. CDR3 length: 16 amino acids. The germline gives CDR1 LNHDA, CDR2 SQIVND (reference sequence). The CDR3: CASSIDTSGPYNEQFF. CDR3 nucleotides: TGTGCCAGTAGTATAGACACCTCCGGACCGTACAATGAGCAGTTCTTC.

The chain is built from TRBV5-4 and TRBJ2-3, with 11 bases fitting TRBD2. V shed 4 bases, J shed 3 bases, and the junction held 7 bases outside the gene matches. Germline V CDR1 and CDR2: SGHNT, YYREEE (reference sequence). This CDR3 is 16 amino acids long. CDR3 nucleotides: TGTGCCAGCAGCCTTAAACTAGCGGGAGATACAGATACGCAGTATTTT. Translation: CASSLKLAGDTDTQYF.

This clonotype was picked up many times. CDR3 sequence reads: CASSWTSGSSYEQYF. In nucleotides, the CDR3 is TGTGCCAGCAGCTGGACTAGCGGGAGTTCCTACGAGCAGTACTTC. The chain has TRBV11-1 and TRBJ2-7; 13 bases are a match to TRBD2. The germline V gene has CDR1 SGHAT and CDR2 FQDESV (reference sequence). V gave up 4 bases and J gave up 1 base; unmatched junction bases: 1. The CDR3 is 15 amino acids.

This clonotype was picked up many times. The chain is built from TRBV11-2 and TRBJ2-7; 8 nucleotides agree with TRBD2. The CDR3 is 16 residues long. After removal of 5 bases from V and 6 bases from J, the junction contained 15 bases not matched to a gene. CDR1 SGHAT and CDR2 FQNNGV come from the germline V gene. CDR3 nucleotides: TGTGCCAGCAGCCCCTGGGGAAGCGGGAGAATCTCCGAGCAGTACTTC. This translates into CASSPWGSGRISEQYF.

This clonotype has at least ten counts. This rearrangement joins TRBV7-9 to TRBJ2-1, with 7 positions matching TRBD2. J gave up 3 bases and V 5 bases, and 4 bases lay outside the gene matches. Germline lookup yields CDR1 SEHNR and CDR2 FQNEAQ (reference sequence). This CDR3 has 14 amino acids. CDR3 residues: CASSPRGDYNEQFF. CDR3 bases: TGTGCCAGCAGCCCCCGGGGGGACTACAATGAGCAGTTCTTC.

A word on this clonotype: A clone one base away is much larger, so this may be a read error. J is TRBJ1-2 and V is TRBV6-1; no clear D. CDR3 length: 19 amino acids. V lost 4 bases and J lost 5, with 29 bases in between. In germline, CDR1 is MNHNS, CDR2 SASEGT. The CDR3 reads CASSGWRHYQSSRAYGYTF. CDR3 nucleotide sequence: TGTGCCAGCAGTGGATGGAGGCACTACCAAAGTAGTAGGGCATATGGCTACACCTTC.

This clonotype was seen only a few times. The V and J genes are TRBV4-1 and TRBJ2-7, with D tentatively TRBD2 (6 bases). V dropped 3 bases and J dropped 2 bases, with 14 bases sitting between them. Germline V CDR1 and CDR2: MGHRA, YSYEKL. The CDR3 consists of 15 residues. The CDR3 region is CASSHFSGGTYEQYF. The CDR3 coding sequence is TGCGCCAGCAGCCACTTCTCAGGCGGGACCTACGAGCAGTACTTC.

The chain has TRBV6-2 or TRBV6-3 and TRBJ1-1, with D perhaps matching TRBD1 (5 bases). Germline V gene lookup returns CDR1 MNHEY and CDR2 SVGEGT. V shed 8 bases and J shed 3 bases, with 13 bases lying between them. This CDR3 is 13 amino acids long. For the CDR3, the DNA is TGTGCCAGCTATCCGGGGGGGTACACTGAAGCTTTCTTT. Translated: CASYPGGYTEAFF.

This clonotype turned up a few times. The V call is TRBV7-9, the J call TRBJ2-3; D is possibly TRBD2 (5 bases). CDR3 length: 15 amino acids. From germline, CDR1 is SEHNR and CDR2 FQNEAQ (reference sequence). With 4 bases removed from V and 2 bases from J, the gap between germline ends came to 13 bases. The CDR3 DNA follows: TGTGCCAGCAGCTGGACTTCTGGTTTCACAGATACGCAGTATTTT. Translated, it gives CASSWTSGFTDTQYF. Based on the CDR3 plus reference TRBV7-9 and TRBJ2-3, the full variable domain is DTGVSQNPRHKITKRGQNVTFRCDPISEHNRLYWYRQTLGQGPEFLTYFQNEAQLEKSRLLSDRFSAERPKGSFSTLEIQRTEQGDSAMYLCASSWTSGFTDTQYFGPGTRLTVL.

This CDR3 is CASSQALTGDGYGYTF. The CDR3, as DNA: TGTGCCAGCAGCCAAGCGCTGACAGGGGATGGCTATGGCTACACCTTC. V and J are TRBV3-1 and TRBJ1-2; 8 nucleotides align to TRBD1. Per germline, CDR1 LGHDT and CDR2 YNNKEL (reference sequence). Germline trimming cut 1 base from V and 4 bases from J; bases unmatched to any gene: 8. This CDR3 region has 16 residues.

This clonotype was found a few times. The chain recombines TRBV7-9 with TRBJ2-2, with a possible D match to TRBD2 (6 bases). V was pared by 0 bases and J by 0 bases, with 11 bases between. The CDR3 length is 17 residues. The germline CDR1 and CDR2 sequences are SEHNR and FQNEAQ (reference sequence). CDR3 protein: CASSLALGTSNTGELFF. The CDR3 coding sequence is TGTGCCAGCAGCTTAGCCCTCGGGACTTCGAACACCGGGGAGCTGTTTTTT.

Of note for this clonotype: Germline and junction disagree at one end, which may indicate a read error. The gene calls are TRBV27 and TRBJ2-2; no clear D gene. Germline assignment: CDR1 MNHEY and CDR2 SMNVEV (reference sequence). The CDR3 covers 16 residues. CDR3: CASSQAPPVNTGELFF. The CDR3 DNA reads as TGCGCCAGCAGCCAAGCCCCGCCCGTGAACACCGGGGAGCTGTTTTTT.

The chain combines TRBV28 with TRBJ2-5; D gene uncertain. Germline V gene lookup returns CDR1 MDHEN and CDR2 SYDVKM. There are 14 residues in the CDR3. V was shortened by 6 bases and J by 1 base, with 12 bases between the two germline ends. The CDR3 nucleotides are TGTGCCAGCAGACAAAGACACCCCCAAGAGACCCAGTACTTC. It encodes CASRQRHPQETQYF.

This clonotype was detected many times. This rearrangement joins TRBV30 to TRBJ1-4; perhaps TRBD1 as D (5 bases). The V end was cut by 4 bases, the J end by 4 bases, with 16 bases between. Germline lookup yields CDR1 GTSNPN and CDR2 SVGIG (reference sequence). The CDR3 loop spans 15 amino acids. The chain's CDR3 is CAWTWKRGVNEKLFF. CDR3 nucleotides: TGTGCCTGGACCTGGAAGAGAGGGGTTAATGAAAAACTGTTTTTT.

This clonotype has only a few counts. This chain links TRBV14 with TRBJ2-1, with D hard to call. Trimming removed 0 bases at V and 0 bases at J, with 9 bases between. The CDR3 loop spans 16 amino acids. CDR1 and CDR2 from the germline V gene are SGHDN and FVKESK. CDR3 DNA: TGTGCCAGCAGCCAAGATCACTGGAGCTCCTACAATGAGCAGTTCTTC. Amino acids: CASSQDHWSSYNEQFF.

V usage is TRBV18 and J usage is TRBJ1-4; 7 bases align to TRBD1. The CDR3 has 15 amino acids. V dropped 5 bases and J dropped 2; count of bases not matched to a gene: 5. Germline V CDR1 and CDR2: KGHSH, LQKENI. As DNA, the CDR3 is TGTGCCAGCTCAACCGACAGGGCTACTAATGAAAAACTGTTTTTT. Protein product: CASSTDRATNEKLFF. Drawing the rest from reference TRBV18 and TRBJ1-4, the complete variable domain is NAGVMQNPRHLVRRRGQEARLRCSPMKGHSHVYWYRQLPEEGLKFMVYLQKENIIDESGMPKERFSAEFPKEGPSILRIQQVVRGDSAAYFCASSTDRATNEKLFFGSGTQLSVL.

This clonotype appeared a few times. V is TRBV7-8 and J is TRBJ2-5; D may be TRBD1 (6 bases). This CDR3 comprises 15 residues. Trimming cost V 5 bases and J 3 bases, with 16 bases left between them. Looked up from germline, CDR1 is SGHVS and CDR2 is FQNEAQ. The CDR3 region has the DNA TGTGCCAGCAGCCTCAATACAGGGTGGGAAGAGACCCAGTACTTC. Its protein product is CASSLNTGWEETQYF.

V is TRBV29-1 and J is TRBJ1-1; no definite D call. CDR1 and CDR2 from the germline V gene are SQVTM and ANQGSEA. Trimming took off 6 bases at V and 0 bases at J, with 11 bases between the two ends. CDR3 length equals 13 residues. CDR3 bases: TGCAGCGTCGGACGAAAGATGAACACTGAAGCTTTCTTT. As protein: CSVGRKMNTEAFF.

This clonotype was detected ten times or more. The chain joins TRBV5-1 to TRBJ2-3; 8 bases fit TRBD1. This CDR3 region has 13 residues. J lost 6 bases, V lost 4 bases, and 4 bases had no gene match. CDR1 and CDR2 from the germline V gene are SGHRS and YFSETQ. CDR3: CASSMTGADTQYF. Written as DNA, the CDR3 is TGCGCCAGCAGCATGACAGGGGCCGATACGCAGTATTTT.

This clonotype has only a few counts. The chain couples TRBV27 to TRBJ1-5; 8 nucleotides align to TRBD1. Germline V gene sequence: CDR1 MNHEY, CDR2 SMNVEV (reference sequence). The junction had 8 bases not matched to a gene; V was cut back by 5 bases and J by 8 bases. The CDR3 sequence is 14 residues long. The chain's CDR3 is CASSMTGVFEPQHF. CDR3 sequence (DNA): TGTGCCAGCAGTATGACAGGGGTCTTTGAGCCCCAGCATTTT.

This clonotype has a count of ten or more. The chain's CDR3 is CASSLGDRGRYEQYF. The CDR3 DNA is TGTGCCAGCAGCTTAGGGGACAGGGGGCGGTACGAGCAGTACTTC. The genes are TRBV11-2 and TRBJ2-7; 12 positions agree with TRBD1. CDR1 is SGHAT, CDR2 FQNNGV, per germline. The CDR3 is 15 amino acids. The ends lost 1 base at V and 4 bases at J; junction bases unmatched: 2.